This T cell receptor beta chain was observed in a study of shared clonotypes between healthy human individuals. This CDR3 contains 15 residues. V lost 6 bases and J lost 8, with 19 bases in between. CDR1 is SNHLY, CDR2 FYNNEI, per germline. Generated by immunoSEQ multiplex PCR, the TCRdb table keeps only in-frame clones and is missing some. This repertoire shows hundreds of thousands of clones, around 73% found once; its top ten account for 1.5% to 2%. The source is a woman aged 25-40 years in good health. This chain links TRBV2 with TRBJ2-2; tentatively, D is TRBD1 (6 bases). The sequenced sample was memory CD4+ T cells sorted from blood. Subset indicated: CD45RA-negative fraction. The CDR3 nucleotides read TGTGCCAGCAGGATCCGGGACACACACTCTGGGGAGCTGTTTTTT. Encoded protein: CASRIRDTHSGELFF. The variable domain in full, with the rest retrieved from reference TRBV2 and TRBJ2-2, is EPEVTQTPSHQVTQMGQEVILRCVPISNHLYFYWYRQILGQKVEFLVSFYNNEISEKSEIFDDQFSVERPDGSNFTLKIRSTKLEDSAMYFCASRIRDTHSGELFFGEGSRLTVL.